The present T cell receptor beta chain was sequenced within a study of blood T cell repertoires in COVID-19. Repertoires were generated with immunoSEQ multiplex PCR, while TCRdb's copy carries only in-frame clones and drops some. Of about 210,000 clones listed, about 87% are singletons. CDR3 length equals 15 residues. Germline CDR1 is MRHNA and CDR2 is SNTAGT. Trimming removed 3 bases from V and 5 bases from J; junction bases left unmatched: 8. This sequence originates from a young man with acute COVID-19. This chain links TRBV6-4 with TRBJ2-3; 7 nucleotides agree with TRBD2. Sequencing was carried out using PBMCs or T cells enriched from blood (not recorded which). CDR3 sequence reads: CASSEASGGVDTQYF. The CDR3 nucleotides are TGTGCCAGCAGTGAGGCTAGCGGAGGGGTAGATACGCAGTATTTT.